By frequency in the sample, the clone carrying this T cell receptor beta chain is medium-sized. The antigen is unknown. PBMCs numbering 2 million and stored at -80 C yielded the unsorted libraries. The cDNA was synthesized by means of template-switch 5'RACE, which was carried out with 10-nucleotide random UMIs. MiXCR was run by TCRdb on the 5' RACE reads, yielding one entry per CDR3 protein. The sample lists under 20,000 distinct CDR3 sequences, 27% occurring once. This sample is drawn from a study of neurological immune-mediated disorders. Study-level points and caveats: CDR3 amino acid sequences of expanded clones were not shared across subjects, a result suggesting private repertoires in all groups. The greatest TCR clonal expansion appeared in HTLV-1-associated myelopathy and the smallest, falling below healthy controls, in multiple sclerosis.

In germline, CDR1 is SGHRS, CDR2 YFSETQ. Trimming left V 2 bases short and J 5 bases short, with 10 bases between. CDR3 length equals 13 residues. This receptor was identified in a man between 50 and 59 years old with HTLV-1-associated myelopathy (HAM/TSP). The J gene is TRBJ2-5, the V gene TRBV5-1, with D unclear. Sequencing was carried out using PBMCs. The CDR3 nucleotides read TGCGCCAGCAGCTTTAGTGCAGAGGAGACCCAGTACTTC. This sequence encodes CASSFSAEETQYF.